These T cell receptor beta chains were read from a single sample in a study of identical twins. TCRdb reanalysed the 5' RACE reads using MiXCR and keeps one entry per CDR3 protein. The table shows 450,000 or so distinct CDR3 sequences, with 20% to 25% occurring only once. These data were also reused for a study on T cells expressing NK-cell markers.

Sequenced sample: CD4+ T cells sorted from blood. The receptors derive from a woman under 30 in good health. The CDR3 runs from the conserved cysteine through the conserved F or W. A D gene is named only where the DNA matches it firmly. Clone size is shown for a subset of rows, as once, few, many or a class of expanded clone.

clone_size: NA
d_call: NA
v_call: TRBV2
j_call: TRBJ2-1
cdr3_nt: TGTGCCAGCGTGCGGGACAATGAGCAGTTCTTC
cdr3_aa: CASVRDNEQFF

clone_size: NA
d_call: NA
v_call: TRBV9
j_call: TRBJ2-6
cdr3_nt: TGTGCCAGCGGCCGGGGGCACTCTGGGGCCAACGTCCTGACTTTC
cdr3_aa: CASGRGHSGANVLTF

clone_size: NA
d_call: NA
v_call: TRBV3-1
j_call: TRBJ2-5
cdr3_nt: TGTGCCAGCAGCCAAGGGAATAGCGGGTACTTC
cdr3_aa: CASSQGNSGYF

clone_size: many
d_call: NA
v_call: TRBV6-5
j_call: TRBJ1-2
cdr3_nt: TGTGCCAGCAGTTACTCGGCGTATGGTGGGGCGGTGATGGATGGCTACACCTTC
cdr3_aa: CASSYSAYGGAVMDGYTF

clone_size: few
d_call: NA
v_call: TRBV12-3/TRBV12-4
j_call: TRBJ1-6
cdr3_nt: TGTGCCAGCAGTTTTGGCAGGGGTAATTCACCCCTCCACTTT
cdr3_aa: CASSFGRGNSPLHF

clone_size: NA
d_call: NA
v_call: TRBV5-1
j_call: TRBJ2-3
cdr3_nt: TGCGCCAGCAGCTTGGGCCTAGCCCCCCCAGATACGCAGTATTTT
cdr3_aa: CASSLGLAPPDTQYF

clone_size: NA
d_call: NA
v_call: TRBV7-2
j_call: TRBJ1-5
cdr3_nt: TGTGCCAGCAGCTTACAGTATAGCAATCAGCCCCAGCATTTT
cdr3_aa: CASSLQYSNQPQHF

clone_size: NA
d_call: NA
v_call: TRBV2
j_call: TRBJ1-2
cdr3_nt: TGTGCCAGCAGTGATCGTGGCAACAGAGGAAACTATGGCTACACCTTC
cdr3_aa: CASSDRGNRGNYGYTF

clone_size: NA
d_call: TRBD2
v_call: TRBV27
j_call: TRBJ2-7
cdr3_nt: TGTGCCAGCAGTTTCGGGGGACTAGCGGGCGGCACCCTCTACGAGCAGTACTTC
cdr3_aa: CASSFGGLAGGTLYEQYF

clone_size: NA
d_call: NA
v_call: TRBV14
j_call: TRBJ2-3
cdr3_nt: TGTGCCAGCAGCCAAGTTATAGATACGCAGTATTTT
cdr3_aa: CASSQVIDTQYF

clone_size: few
d_call: NA
v_call: TRBV11-1
j_call: TRBJ2-2
cdr3_nt: TGTGCCAGCAGCTTAGGCCAGTGGTTAGCGGCGAACACCGGGGAGCTGTTTTTT
cdr3_aa: CASSLGQWLAANTGELFF

clone_size: few
d_call: TRBD2
v_call: TRBV10-2
j_call: TRBJ2-1
cdr3_nt: TGCGCCAGCACGACTAGCGGGATTACCCATGAGCAGTTCTTC
cdr3_aa: CASTTSGITHEQFF

clone_size: few
d_call: NA
v_call: TRBV6-2/TRBV6-3
j_call: TRBJ2-1
cdr3_nt: TGTGCCAGCAGCACACAGCCCAATGAGCAGTTCTTC
cdr3_aa: CASSTQPNEQFF

clone_size: few
d_call: TRBD2
v_call: TRBV20-1
j_call: TRBJ2-1
cdr3_nt: TGCAGTGCTCGACTAGCGGGAGGGCGAAATGAGCAGTTCTTC
cdr3_aa: CSARLAGGRNEQFF

clone_size: few
d_call: TRBD2
v_call: TRBV7-2
j_call: TRBJ2-7
cdr3_nt: TGTGCCAGCAGCTTAGGACTAGCGGGGGCCGAATACGAGCAGTACTTC
cdr3_aa: CASSLGLAGAEYEQYF

clone_size: few
d_call: NA
v_call: TRBV21-1
j_call: TRBJ1-4
cdr3_nt: TGTGCCAGCAGCAAAGATGGCGGCAATGCAACTAATGAAAAACTGTTTTTT
cdr3_aa: CASSKDGGNATNEKLFF

clone_size: few
d_call: TRBD1
v_call: TRBV19
j_call: TRBJ2-7
cdr3_nt: TGTGCCAGTAGTGACAGGGTCGGGTACGAGCAGTACTTC
cdr3_aa: CASSDRVGYEQYF

clone_size: few
d_call: NA
v_call: TRBV3-1
j_call: TRBJ1-1
cdr3_nt: TGTGCCAGCAGCACTACCGGGGGCACTGAAGCTTTCTTT
cdr3_aa: CASSTTGGTEAFF

clone_size: NA
d_call: NA
v_call: TRBV11-2
j_call: TRBJ2-6
cdr3_nt: TGTGCCAGCAGCTTAGTCCACCCCCTACCCGGGGCCAACGTCCTGACTTTC
cdr3_aa: CASSLVHPLPGANVLTF

clone_size: once
d_call: NA
v_call: TRBV20-1
j_call: TRBJ2-2
cdr3_nt: TGCAGTGCTTACAGGGCCGGGGAGCTGTTTTTT
cdr3_aa: CSAYRAGELFF

clone_size: NA
d_call: NA
v_call: TRBV9
j_call: TRBJ2-2
cdr3_nt: TGTGCCAGCAGCGTATCTGTACCCGTTGGCGGGGAGCTGTTTTTT
cdr3_aa: CASSVSVPVGGELFF

clone_size: NA
d_call: NA
v_call: TRBV20-1
j_call: TRBJ2-1
cdr3_nt: TGCACCGCGGGGGCAGGGAATTTGGACAATGAGCAGTTCTTC
cdr3_aa: CTAGAGNLDNEQFF

clone_size: once
d_call: NA
v_call: TRBV7-6
j_call: TRBJ2-7
cdr3_nt: TGTGCCAGCAGCCCTATAGGCAGGGGTGATAGCGAGCAGTACTTC
cdr3_aa: CASSPIGRGDSEQYF

clone_size: many
d_call: TRBD2
v_call: TRBV5-1
j_call: TRBJ2-1
cdr3_nt: TGCGCCAGCAGCTTGATAGCTAGCGGAAACAATGAGCAGTTCTTC
cdr3_aa: CASSLIASGNNEQFF

clone_size: few
d_call: TRBD1
v_call: TRBV7-2
j_call: TRBJ2-7
cdr3_nt: TGTGCCAGCAGCTTATTAGGGACAGGGATAGACGAGCAGTACTTC
cdr3_aa: CASSLLGTGIDEQYF